These 6 T cell receptor beta chains originate from one sample sequenced in a study of T-cell reconstitution after alpha-beta-depleted transplantation in children. The library targeted TCRbeta and was prepared with unique molecular identifiers. TCRdb used MiXCR to reprocess the PCR reads, holding one entry per CDR3 protein. This table holds 450,000 to 600,000 distinct CDR3 sequences, 10% to 15% found once. The source material was PBMCs, mostly from graft donor cells, sampled 360 days after TCRalphabeta/CD19-depleted stem cell transplant. These receptors originate from a male patient aged 10-17 years who had a stem cell transplant for acute myeloid leukemia, so the T cells may come from the graft donor.

This clonotype was detected many times. The V call is TRBV21-1, the J call TRBJ1-1. TRBV21-1 counts as a pseudogene. CDR3 length equals 20 residues. DNA for the CDR3: TGTGCCAGCAGCAAAGCCACCGAAACAAGGATGATTTCCCCGAACACTGAAGCTTTCTTT. This translates into CASSKATETRMISPNTEAFF.

This clonotype has a handful of counts. V gene TRBV28 combines with J gene TRBJ2-4, with TRBD1 identical over 8 bases. Germline trimming cut 4 bases from V and 6 bases from J; bases unmatched to any gene: 8. The CDR3 has 15 residues. Per the germline V gene, CDR1 is MDHEN and CDR2 is SYDVKM. The CDR3 DNA follows: TGTGCCAGCAGTTCCGGGACAGGCTACCGAAACATTCAGTACTTC. It encodes CASSSGTGYRNIQYF.

The chain employs TRBV10-3 and TRBJ2-1; 12 bases map to TRBD2. Germline CDR1 ENHRY, CDR2 SYGVKD. This CDR3 is built from 21 residues. V dropped 0 bases and J dropped 2; count of bases not matched to a gene: 14. The CDR3 protein is CAISESVTRSSGRATYNEQFF. CDR3 coding DNA: TGTGCCATCAGTGAGTCAGTAACTAGGTCTAGCGGGAGGGCTACCTACAATGAGCAGTTCTTC.

This clonotype was found many times. The rearrangement links TRBV6-5 to TRBJ2-1; 9 bases are a match to TRBD2. The ends lost 0 bases at V and 9 bases at J; junction bases unmatched: 9. There are 16 residues in the CDR3. Germline-derived CDR1 and CDR2 are MNHEY and SVGAGI. The CDR3 sequence: CASSYSIAGGPGEQFF. CDR3 nucleotide sequence: TGTGCCAGCAGTTACTCGATTGCGGGAGGGCCCGGTGAGCAGTTCTTC.

Many counts were recorded for this clonotype. The chain joins TRBV29-1 to TRBJ2-6; D gene ambiguous. This CDR3 contains 14 residues. With 4 bases removed from V and 2 bases from J, the gap between germline ends came to 9 bases. The germline V gene encodes CDR1 SQVTM and CDR2 ANQGSEA. The CDR3 protein is CSVVPRTGANVLTF. Here the CDR3 DNA reads TGCAGCGTTGTCCCGAGAACTGGGGCCAACGTCCTGACTTTC.

The chain combines TRBV29-1 with TRBJ2-6; the D gene is possibly TRBD1 (6 bases). In germline, CDR1 is SQVTM, CDR2 ANQGSEA. CDR3 length: 18 residues. V was trimmed by 3 bases and J by 0 bases, leaving 18 bases between them. The DNA for the CDR3 is TGCAGCGTTGACCCATTGACAGGTGGACTCTCTGGGGCCAACGTCCTGACTTTC. Protein sequence: CSVDPLTGGLSGANVLTF. The full variable domain, its missing parts supplied by reference TRBV29-1 and TRBJ2-6, is SAVISQKPSRDICQRGTSLTIQCQVDSQVTMMFWYRQQPGQSLTLIATANQGSEATYESGFVIDKFPISRPNLTFSTLTVSNMSPEDSSIYLCSVDPLTGGLSGANVLTFGAGSRLTVL.